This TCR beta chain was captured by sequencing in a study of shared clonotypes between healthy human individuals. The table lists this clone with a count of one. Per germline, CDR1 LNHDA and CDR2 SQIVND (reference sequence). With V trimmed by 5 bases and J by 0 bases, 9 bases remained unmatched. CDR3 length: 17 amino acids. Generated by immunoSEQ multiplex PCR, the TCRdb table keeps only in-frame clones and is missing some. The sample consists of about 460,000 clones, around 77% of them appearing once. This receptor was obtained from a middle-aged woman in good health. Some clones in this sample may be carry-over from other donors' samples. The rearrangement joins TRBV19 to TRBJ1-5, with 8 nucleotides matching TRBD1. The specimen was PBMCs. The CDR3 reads CASSPWTGTYSNQPQHF. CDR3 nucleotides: TGTGCCAGTAGTCCCTGGACAGGGACCTATAGCAATCAGCCCCAGCATTTT. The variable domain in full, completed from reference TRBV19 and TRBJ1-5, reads DGGITQSPKYLFRKEGQNVTLSCEQNLNHDAMYWYRQDPGQGLRLIYYSQIVNDFQKGDIAEGYSVSREKKESFPLTVTSAQKNPTAFYLCASSPWTGTYSNQPQHFGDGTRLSIL.